A selection of T cell receptor beta chains follows, all from one sample in a study of cytomegalovirus exposure and HLA in healthy donors. Data came from immunoSEQ multiplex PCR; TCRdb stores just in-frame clones and leaves some out. The data hold 120,000 or so clones, with 85% to 90% observed a single time. The source material was PBMCs. These receptors were obtained from a woman younger than 45 in good health and CMV-seronegative. The CDR3 runs from the conserved cysteine through the conserved F or W. Each record gives: J gene, D gene, V gene, clone size, CDR3 protein, CDR3 DNA. The D gene is left open where the match is weak. The size entry is marked missing in some rows and otherwise reads once, few, many or a size class.

j_call: TRBJ2-7
d_call: TRBD1
v_call: TRBV27
clone_size: few
cdr3_aa: CASSSLGAGGRDEQYF
cdr3_nt: TGTGCCAGCAGTTCCCTGGGGGCAGGGGGCAGGGACGAGCAGTACTTC

j_call: TRBJ2-7
d_call: -
v_call: TRBV20-1
clone_size: -
cdr3_aa: CSGRGMGEQYF
cdr3_nt: TGCAGTGGCCGGGGAATGGGGGAGCAGTACTTC

j_call: TRBJ2-5
d_call: TRBD2
v_call: TRBV19
clone_size: -
cdr3_aa: CASSTSLAGGYQETQYF
cdr3_nt: TGTGCCAGTAGTACCAGTCTAGCGGGGGGGTACCAAGAGACCCAGTACTTC

j_call: TRBJ1-2
d_call: TRBD1
v_call: TRBV5-1
clone_size: few
cdr3_aa: CASSPTTGGSGKYGYTF
cdr3_nt: TGCGCCAGCAGCCCGACGACAGGGGGCTCGGGCAAGTATGGCTACACCTTC

j_call: TRBJ1-1
d_call: TRBD1
v_call: TRBV27
clone_size: -
cdr3_aa: CASSKQGSTEAFF
cdr3_nt: TGTGCCAGCAGTAAACAGGGGAGCACTGAAGCTTTCTTT

j_call: TRBJ2-5
d_call: -
v_call: TRBV13
clone_size: -
cdr3_aa: CASSLLQETQYF
cdr3_nt: TGTGCCAGCAGCTTACTCCAAGAGACCCAGTACTTC

j_call: TRBJ1-1
d_call: TRBD1
v_call: TRBV19
clone_size: -
cdr3_aa: CASSQGAVRTEAFF
cdr3_nt: TGTGCCAGTAGTCAGGGGGCGGTGAGGACTGAAGCTTTCTTT

j_call: TRBJ2-3
d_call: -
v_call: TRBV7-9
clone_size: -
cdr3_aa: CASGPRGKDTQYF
cdr3_nt: TGTGCCAGCGGCCCTCGGGGGAAAGATACGCAGTATTTT

j_call: TRBJ2-2
d_call: TRBD2
v_call: TRBV19
clone_size: -
cdr3_aa: CASSPSGLAGGPNTGELFF
cdr3_nt: TGTGCCAGTAGTCCCTCGGGACTAGCGGGGGGACCGAACACCGGGGAGCTGTTTTTT

j_call: TRBJ1-1
d_call: -
v_call: TRBV9
clone_size: -
cdr3_aa: CASSVGPGDTEAFF
cdr3_nt: TGTGCCAGCAGCGTAGGTCCGGGGGACACTGAAGCTTTCTTT

j_call: TRBJ2-3
d_call: TRBD2
v_call: TRBV13
clone_size: -
cdr3_aa: CASSRTSGGGVRQYF
cdr3_nt: TGTGCCAGCAGCCGGACTAGCGGGGGGGGCGTTCGGCAGTATTTT

j_call: TRBJ2-4
d_call: -
v_call: TRBV5-6
clone_size: -
cdr3_aa: CASSPIAVPKNIQYF
cdr3_nt: TGTGCCAGCAGCCCTATAGCAGTTCCCAAAAACATTCAGTACTTC

j_call: TRBJ2-1
d_call: TRBD2
v_call: TRBV5-6
clone_size: -
cdr3_aa: CASSLEIAGGPNNEQFF
cdr3_nt: TGTGCCAGCAGCTTGGAGATAGCGGGGGGGCCGAACAATGAGCAGTTCTTC

j_call: TRBJ1-2
d_call: TRBD1
v_call: TRBV2
clone_size: -
cdr3_aa: CASRDRDGYTF
cdr3_nt: TGTGCCAGCAGGGACAGGGATGGCTACACCTTC

j_call: TRBJ2-5
d_call: -
v_call: TRBV2
clone_size: few
cdr3_aa: CASRWGQFNDQETQYF
cdr3_nt: TGTGCCAGCAGGTGGGGACAATTTAACGACCAAGAGACCCAGTACTTC

j_call: TRBJ2-7
d_call: -
v_call: TRBV10-3
clone_size: -
cdr3_aa: CAITRDSSSYEQYF
cdr3_nt: TGTGCCATCACCCGGGACTCGAGCTCCTACGAGCAGTACTTC

j_call: TRBJ1-6
d_call: -
v_call: TRBV6-1
clone_size: -
cdr3_aa: CASIRAGENSPLHF
cdr3_nt: TGTGCCAGCATAAGGGCTGGGGAGAATTCACCCCTCCACTTT

j_call: TRBJ2-7
d_call: TRBD2
v_call: TRBV6-5
clone_size: -
cdr3_aa: CASSYSSGAAYEQYF
cdr3_nt: TGTGCCAGCAGTTACTCTAGCGGGGCTGCCTACGAGCAGTACTTC

j_call: TRBJ2-1
d_call: TRBD2
v_call: TRBV6-5
clone_size: -
cdr3_aa: CASSSGLAGGHNEQFF
cdr3_nt: TGTGCCAGCAGTTCGGGACTAGCGGGGGGGCATAATGAGCAGTTCTTC

j_call: TRBJ1-3
d_call: -
v_call: TRBV9
clone_size: -
cdr3_aa: CASRTAGNTIYF
cdr3_nt: TGTGCCAGCAGGACAGCTGGAAACACCATATATTTT

j_call: TRBJ2-5
d_call: TRBD2
v_call: TRBV7-2
clone_size: -
cdr3_aa: CASSRGASGVETQYF
cdr3_nt: TGTGCCAGCAGCCGGGGGGCTAGCGGGGTGGAGACCCAGTACTTC

j_call: TRBJ1-2
d_call: TRBD1
v_call: TRBV2
clone_size: once
cdr3_aa: CASPRTGTNYGYTF
cdr3_nt: TGTGCCAGCCCAAGGACAGGTACAAACTATGGCTACACCTTC

j_call: TRBJ2-5
d_call: TRBD2
v_call: TRBV6-4
clone_size: -
cdr3_aa: CASSERGDPQETQYF
cdr3_nt: TGTGCCAGCAGTGAACGGGGGGACCCTCAAGAGACCCAGTACTTC

j_call: TRBJ2-5
d_call: TRBD2
v_call: TRBV7-9
clone_size: -
cdr3_aa: CASSFGTSGTIPTETQYF
cdr3_nt: TGTGCCAGCAGCTTTGGGACTAGCGGGACGATACCCACGGAGACCCAGTACTTC

j_call: TRBJ2-5
d_call: TRBD2
v_call: TRBV7-6
clone_size: few
cdr3_aa: CAGTSGGAETQYF
cdr3_nt: TGTGCCGGCACTAGCGGGGGAGCAGAGACCCAGTACTTC